The 11 T cell receptor beta chains given below trace back to one sample, sequenced in a study of graft-versus-host responses after intestinal transplantation. Some clones are missing from TCRdb's copy, which holds only in-frame ones; the method was immunoSEQ multiplex PCR. The data show tens of thousands of clones, with under 95% seen just once and approximately 2% held by the top ten. These receptors lack a known antigen. Sequences were derived from unstimulated CD8+ T cells sorted from spleen or lymph node cells, sampled before intestinal transplant. The receptor source for this set is a human donor who received an intestinal transplant.

The CDR3 nucleotides are TGTGCCAGTAGGGTGACTAGCGGGGGGGCCAGTCCCCGGGAGCAGTTCTTC. Translation: CASRVTSGGASPREQFF. The rearrangement joins TRBV19 to TRBJ2-1; 14 nucleotides agree with TRBD2. With 6 bases clipped from V and 10 bases from J, the junction kept 14 bases outside the gene matches. Looked up from germline, CDR1 is LNHDA and CDR2 is SQIVND (reference sequence). The length of the CDR3 is 17 residues.

The chain employs TRBV4-3 and TRBJ2-3; D remains unclear. The V and J ends lost 2 bases and 5 bases respectively, with 5 bases between them. CDR1 is LGHNA and CDR2 is YSLEER in the germline V gene. The CDR3 consists of 12 residues. CDR3 protein: CASSQSGDTQYF. DNA of the CDR3: TGCGCCAGCAGCCAATCCGGAGATACGCAGTATTTT.

This chain links TRBV19 with TRBJ2-1, with 10 bases identical to TRBD2. The germline V gene has CDR1 LNHDA and CDR2 SQIVND (reference sequence). CDR3 length: 15 amino acids. Trimming cost V 10 bases and J 8 bases; bases outside gene matches: 14. The CDR3 sequence: CATIPSGGAGHEQFF. CDR3 bases: TGTGCCACCATCCCAAGCGGGGGGGCCGGCCATGAGCAGTTCTTC.

The rearrangement links TRBV5-1 to TRBJ1-5; possibly TRBD1 for D (5 bases). Germline CDR1 is SGHRS and CDR2 is YFSETQ. Trimming stripped 0 bases from V and 1 base from J, with 8 bases between. The CDR3 contains 15 residues. The CDR3 DNA sequence: TGCGCCAGCAGCTTGGGAACAGGAAGCAATCAGCCCCAGCATTTT. Its translation: CASSLGTGSNQPQHF. The entire variable domain, with the rest obtained from reference TRBV5-1 and TRBJ1-5, is as follows: KAGVTQTPRYLIKTRGQQVTLSCSPISGHRSVSWYQQTPGQGLQFLFEYFSETQRNKGNFPGRFSGRQFSNSRSEMNVSTLELGDSALYLCASSLGTGSNQPQHFGDGTRLSIL.

This clone came up once. CDR3 nucleotide sequence: TGTGCCAGCACCCTCCCCGGGGAGGGGGTGGAAGGCTACACCTTC. Encoded protein: CASTLPGEGVEGYTF. The chain uses TRBV27 and TRBJ1-2; the D gene is possibly TRBD1 (6 bases). Trimming shortened V by 7 bases and J by 8 bases, and 23 bases separated the two germline ends. Germline assignment: CDR1 MNHEY and CDR2 SMNVEV (reference sequence). The CDR3 covers 15 residues.

The V and J genes are TRBV4-3 and TRBJ1-3, with TRBD1 matching over 8 bases. The germline gives CDR1 LGHNA, CDR2 YSLEER. V was clipped by 3 bases and J by 0 bases; unmatched bases: 4. This CDR3 is built from 16 residues. CDR3 nucleotide sequence: TGCGCCAGCAGCCAGGACACAGGGGGCTCTGGAAACACCATATATTTT. This translates into CASSQDTGGSGNTIYF.

The V and J genes are TRBV5-8 and TRBJ1-4; D may be TRBD1 (6 bases). Trimming pared 4 bases from V and 5 bases from J, leaving 21 bases between. Per germline, CDR1 SGHTS and CDR2 YDEGEE. The CDR3 extends over 17 amino acids. This CDR3 is CASSPQTGHPTNEKLFF. CDR3 DNA: TGTGCCAGCAGCCCCCAGACGGGACATCCGACAAATGAAAAACTGTTTTTT.

This sequence joins TRBV7-9 and TRBJ2-7, with TRBD2 as a possible D gene (5 bases). The V gene lost 5 bases and the J gene lost 5 bases, with 13 bases spanning the gap. The CDR3 has 13 amino acids. Germline V gives CDR1 SEHNR, CDR2 FQNEAQ (reference sequence). This CDR3 reads CASSPPGTNEQYF. The CDR3 DNA sequence: TGTGCCAGCAGCCCACCGGGAACCAACGAGCAGTACTTC.

This clone occurred once. The CDR3 DNA follows: TGTGCCAGCAGCGTCTTCCCGGGACAAGCCCAAGAGACCCAGTACTTC. Amino acid sequence: CASSVFPGQAQETQYF. The chain carries TRBV5-6 and TRBJ2-5; possible D gene TRBD1, 6 bases. Trimming cost V 4 bases and J 1 base, with 17 bases left between them. Germline loops: CDR1 SGHDT, CDR2 YYEEEE. The CDR3 runs to 16 residues.

The chain uses TRBV5-1 and TRBJ2-5; 10 bases agree with TRBD2. With 0 bases clipped from V and 5 bases from J, the junction kept 7 bases outside the gene matches. This CDR3 region has 16 residues. Germline V gene data show CDR1 as SGHRS and CDR2 as YFSETQ. The CDR3 bases are TGCGCCAGCAGCTTGGAACTAGCGGGGTATGGGGAGACCCAGTACTTC. Translated: CASSLELAGYGETQYF.

V usage is TRBV13 and J usage is TRBJ2-3; 12 bases fit TRBD2. The CDR3 loop spans 18 amino acids. Germline CDR1 is PRHDT and CDR2 is FYEKMQ (reference sequence). V lost 0 bases and J lost 0; bases outside the gene matches: 4. The CDR3 DNA reads TGTGCCAGCAGCTTAGGCCTAGCGGGGGGGTCTAGCACAGATACGCAGTATTTT. It encodes CASSLGLAGGSSTDTQYF.